These 26 T cell receptor beta chains originate from one sample sequenced in a study of CD8 T cells in Susac syndrome. The RNA input was 0.5 to 1 ug, and it was reverse transcribed with random hexamers. TCRdb reanalysed the immunoSEQ multiplex PCR reads using MiXCR and keeps one entry per CDR3 protein. Among over 150,000 distinct CDR3 sequences, 95% to 97% were seen once, and the ten largest hold less than 0.15%. Specimen: CD4+ T cells from PBMCs. The receptors derive from a human donor with Susac syndrome.

This clonotype was counted between two and nine times. The chain employs TRBV27 and TRBJ2-5, with TRBD2 identical over 11 bases. V lost 5 bases to trimming and J lost 5 bases; unmatched junction nucleotides: 10. This CDR3 has 16 amino acids. CDR1 is MNHEY, CDR2 SMNVEV, per germline (reference sequence). CDR3 coding DNA: TGTGCCAGCAGTCCCTCGGTAGCGGGAGGGCGGGAGACCCAGTACTTC. It is translated as CASSPSVAGGRETQYF.

V usage is TRBV28 and J usage is TRBJ2-5; no definite D call. The CDR3 contains 10 residues. In germline, CDR1 is MDHEN, CDR2 SYDVKM. Trimming cost V 10 bases and J 4 bases, with 7 bases left between them. The CDR3 reads CATSTETQYF. Written as DNA, the CDR3 is TGTGCCACTTCGACAGAGACCCAGTACTTC.

The rearrangement joins TRBV20-1 to TRBJ2-7; TRBD2 matches at 11 bases. The junction had 3 bases not matched to a gene; V was cut back by 5 bases and J by 3 bases. Per the germline V gene, CDR1 is DFQATT and CDR2 is SNEGSKA (reference sequence). The CDR3 covers 13 residues. In nucleotides, the CDR3 is TGCAGTGCTCGGGGACTAGCGGTCTACGAGCAGTACTTC. The encoded protein is CSARGLAVYEQYF.

The chain has TRBV28 and TRBJ2-7, with no clear D. The CDR3 has 11 amino acids. The germline V and J ends were trimmed by 1 base and 6 bases, with 4 bases remaining between them. Germline V lookup: CDR1 MDHEN, CDR2 SYDVKM. The CDR3 here is CASSLSGEQYF. The CDR3 coding sequence is TGTGCCAGCAGTTTATCCGGCGAGCAGTACTTC.

This clonotype was found once. V gene TRBV12-3 or TRBV12-4 combines with J gene TRBJ2-3; D is undetermined. The CDR3 has 10 amino acids. Trimming left V 9 bases short and J 4 bases short, with 5 bases between. The CDR3 DNA sequence: TGTGCCAGTAGTGCAGATACGCAGTATTTT. Its translation: CASSADTQYF.

The rearrangement joins TRBV3-1 to TRBJ1-2; 7 bases agree with TRBD1. V shed 3 bases and J 4 bases; nucleotides not matched to a gene: 8. Germline CDR1 and CDR2: LGHDT and YNNKEL (reference sequence). The CDR3 is 15 residues long. Here the CDR3 DNA reads TGTGCCAGCAGCCACGGGGACAGAGGCTCCTATGGCTACACCTTC. It is translated as CASSHGDRGSYGYTF.

The chain combines TRBV6-6 with TRBJ2-1, with TRBD1 matching over 11 bases. The CDR3 consists of 12 residues. V dropped 8 bases and J dropped 8; count of bases not matched to a gene: 2. Per germline, CDR1 MNHNY and CDR2 SVGAGI (reference sequence). CDR3 nucleotide sequence: TGTGCCAGCGGGACAGGGGGGGATGAGCAGTTCTTC. Its protein product is CASGTGGDEQFF.

The chain couples TRBV28 to TRBJ1-2; possibly TRBD1 for D (5 bases). Per the germline V gene, CDR1 is MDHEN and CDR2 is SYDVKM. The length of the CDR3 is 15 residues. Trimming took 1 base from V and 5 from J, leaving 14 bases between them. In nucleotides, the CDR3 is TGTGCCAGCAGTTTATACTCGCCGCCAGGGTATGGCTACACCTTC. This encodes CASSLYSPPGYGYTF.

The chain uses TRBV7-9 and TRBJ1-3, with D perhaps matching TRBD1 (5 bases). CDR3 length: 13 amino acids. The germline gives CDR1 SEHNR, CDR2 FQNEAQ (reference sequence). The V end lost 11 bases, the J end lost 2 bases, and 13 bases lay between the germline ends. The CDR3 loop reads CASPMGPGNTIYF. The DNA of the CDR3 is TGTGCCTCCCCAATGGGGCCTGGAAACACCATATATTTT.

The chain links TRBV7-8 to TRBJ2-5, with a possible D match to TRBD1 (6 bases). The length of the CDR3 is 14 residues. Germline V CDR1 and CDR2: SGHVS, FQNEAQ. V was cut by 5 bases and J by 7 bases, with 17 bases left in between. The CDR3 reads CASSRRTARGTQYF. CDR3 nucleotides: TGTGCCAGCAGCCGACGGACAGCCCGCGGGACCCAGTACTTC.

The chain recombines TRBV20-1 with TRBJ1-2; D ambiguous. The CDR3 covers 13 residues. Per germline, CDR1 DFQATT and CDR2 SNEGSKA (reference sequence). The V and J ends lost 2 bases and 1 base respectively, with 8 bases between them. The CDR3 DNA sequence: TGCAGTGCTAGAATTGGATTTAACTATGGCTACACCTTC. It is translated as CSARIGFNYGYTF.

The rearrangement uses TRBV15 and TRBJ2-1, with TRBD2 identical over 11 bases. There are 15 residues in the CDR3. V lost 5 bases, J lost 10 bases, and 10 bases stayed unmatched. Germline V gives CDR1 LNHNV, CDR2 YYDKDF (reference sequence). As DNA, the CDR3 is TGTGCCACCAGCCTAGCGGGAGGATTCCTAGGGGAGCAGTTCTTC. This codes for CATSLAGGFLGEQFF.

The genes are TRBV30 and TRBJ2-7; 8 positions agree with TRBD2. CDR1 and CDR2 (germline): GTSNPN, SVGIG (reference sequence). J gave up 0 bases and V 2 bases, and 0 bases lay outside the gene matches. The CDR3 totals 13 residues. The CDR3 loop is CAWSSGSSYEQYF. CDR3 nucleotides: TGTGCCTGGAGTAGCGGGAGCTCCTACGAGCAGTACTTC.

The chain couples TRBV2 to TRBJ2-7, with 11 bases fitting TRBD2. The germline V gene has CDR1 SNHLY and CDR2 FYNNEI. The CDR3 sequence is 14 residues long. The V gene end was trimmed by 5 bases and the J gene end by 7 bases; junction bases not matched to a gene: 7. CDR3 protein: CASSFGLAGLEQYV. The CDR3 bases are TGTGCCAGCAGTTTCGGACTAGCGGGTCTGGAGCAGTACGTC.

This clonotype was recorded once. The chain uses TRBV4-1 and TRBJ2-4; unclear D gene. Germline assignment: CDR1 MGHRA and CDR2 YSYEKL. V was clipped by 0 bases and J by 0 bases, with 9 bases between them. This CDR3 contains 16 residues. The CDR3 DNA sequence: TGCGCCAGCAGCCAAGATGCGACGGTAGCCAAAAACATTCAGTACTTC. It specifies CASSQDATVAKNIQYF.

The chain links TRBV5-1 to TRBJ2-2; TRBD2 might be the D (6 bases). The CDR3 covers 15 residues. Germline-derived CDR1 and CDR2 are SGHRS and YFSETQ. Trimming pared 6 bases from V and 2 bases from J, leaving 14 bases between. CDR3 nucleotide sequence: TGCGCCAGCACTCGGGACTTCTTTAACACCGGGGAGCTGTTTTTT. Translated, it gives CASTRDFFNTGELFF.

The CDR3 loop is CASSETSGTQYF. The CDR3 nucleotides read TGTGCCAGCAGCGAAACTAGCGGTACGCAGTATTTT. The chain is built from TRBV9 and TRBJ2-3; 8 bases agree with TRBD2. CDR1 is SGDLS, CDR2 YYNGEE, per germline. V lost 3 bases and J lost 8; bases outside the gene matches: 2. The CDR3 spans 12 residues.

V is TRBV5-1 and J is TRBJ1-6; 7 bases align to TRBD1. The CDR3 has 14 amino acids. The germline gives CDR1 SGHRS, CDR2 YFSETQ. Unmatched junction bases numbered 8, after V lost 4 bases and J lost 10 bases. The CDR3 sequence: CASSQGQIGSPLHF. CDR3 DNA sequence: TGCGCCAGCAGCCAGGGACAGATCGGATCACCCCTCCACTTT.

The rearrangement joins TRBV15 to TRBJ2-3, with TRBD2 matching over 7 bases. Germline CDR1 is LNHNV and CDR2 is YYDKDF (reference sequence). The CDR3 is 17 residues long. V was pared by 5 bases and J by 3 bases, with 14 bases of the junction left unmatched. CDR3 amino acids: CATSGRLGGRGTDTQYF. The CDR3 DNA follows: TGTGCCACCAGCGGGCGTCTCGGCGGGAGAGGGACAGATACGCAGTATTTT.

This clonotype was seen a single time. The rearrangement uses TRBV15 and TRBJ2-3; possible D gene TRBD2, 6 bases. The V end was cut by 5 bases, the J end by 1 base, with 13 bases between. This CDR3 has 15 residues. Per germline, CDR1 LNHNV and CDR2 YYDKDF (reference sequence). CDR3 bases: TGTGCCACCAGCCCCGCGGGGATACGCACAGATACGCAGTATTTT. As protein: CATSPAGIRTDTQYF.

This clonotype was detected only once. The CDR3 DNA reads TGCGCCAGCAGCCGGAGATTCCAAGAGACCCAGTACTTC. Protein product: CASSRRFQETQYF. V is TRBV4-3 and J is TRBJ2-5; no clear D. The CDR3 runs 13 residues. V was shortened by 4 bases and J by 1 base, with 7 bases between the two germline ends. Germline lookup yields CDR1 LGHNA and CDR2 YSLEER.

This rearrangement joins TRBV25-1 to TRBJ2-2; D not certain. CDR1 and CDR2 from the germline V gene are MGHDK and SYGVNS. The length of the CDR3 is 14 residues. Between the trimmed V and J ends, which lost 3 bases and 5 bases, there was a span of 10 bases. CDR3 loop: CASSEPMGTGELFF. The DNA for the CDR3 is TGTGCCAGCAGTGAGCCCATGGGGACCGGGGAGCTGTTTTTT.

The J gene is TRBJ2-7, the V gene TRBV6-2 or TRBV6-3, with D maybe TRBD2 (5 bases). Trimming pared 6 bases from V and 3 bases from J, leaving 12 bases between. The CDR3 runs 13 residues. Germline CDR1 reads MNHEY; CDR2 reads SVGEGT. CDR3 loop: CASSMRGNYEQYV. The CDR3 DNA is TGTGCCAGCAGCATGAGAGGGAACTACGAGCAGTACGTC.

The V and J genes are TRBV29-1 and TRBJ1-1; no firm D call. In germline, CDR1 is SQVTM, CDR2 ANQGSEA. V lost 7 bases and J lost 0, with 6 bases in between. The CDR3 is 11 amino acids. The CDR3 region is CSGTVNTEAFF. In DNA form, the CDR3 reads TGCAGCGGGACGGTGAACACTGAAGCTTTCTTT.

This clonotype was found once. The chain combines TRBV11-2 with TRBJ2-7; D not certain. Trimming left V 0 bases short and J 4 bases short, with 7 bases between. Germline lookup yields CDR1 SGHAT and CDR2 FQNNGV. CDR3 length equals 13 residues. CDR3 sequence (DNA): TGTGCCAGCAGCTTAGAACCGACATACGAGCAGTACTTC. Protein: CASSLEPTYEQYF.

The rearrangement joins TRBV7-2 to TRBJ2-7; tentative D call: TRBD2 (6 bases). In germline, CDR1 is SGHTA, CDR2 FQGNSA. The CDR3 length is 14 residues. Deletions cut 1 base from V and 1 base from J, with 8 bases between. CDR3 sequence: CASSLEGLSYEQYF. The CDR3 coding sequence is TGTGCCAGCAGCTTAGAGGGACTTTCCTACGAGCAGTACTTC.